Following are 21 T cell receptor beta chains from one sample sequenced in a study of cytomegalovirus exposure and HLA in healthy donors. This PCR relied on a set of 60 Vbeta primers and 13 Jbeta primers. The table came from immunoSEQ multiplex PCR; TCRdb's copy has only in-frame clones and leaves some out. This table has fewer than 200,000 clones, 79% appearing once. The material sequenced was PBMCs. The receptors shown here come from a man aged 40-50 years in good health and CMV-seronegative.

The chain combines TRBV10-1 with TRBJ2-7; the D gene is possibly TRBD2 (5 bases). The V end lost 8 bases, the J end lost 2 bases, and 19 bases lay between the germline ends. CDR3 size: 15 residues. Germline assignment: CDR1 WNHNN and CDR2 SYGVQD (reference sequence). CDR3 amino acids: CASDDGLLTPYEQYF. The DNA of the CDR3 is TGCGCCAGCGACGATGGACTGCTCACCCCCTACGAGCAGTACTTC.

The rearrangement uses TRBV5-1 and TRBJ2-5, with D tentatively TRBD1 (6 bases). Per germline, CDR1 SGHRS and CDR2 YFSETQ. The CDR3 contains 15 residues. The V end was cut by 0 bases, the J end by 3 bases, with 12 bases between. CDR3 sequence reads: CASSLGGQPKETQYF. Written as DNA, the CDR3 is TGCGCCAGCAGCTTGGGTGGACAGCCTAAAGAGACCCAGTACTTC.

This clone was seen more than once but under ten times. This rearrangement joins TRBV7-2 to TRBJ2-1, with 8 bases aligning to TRBD2. The CDR3 has 19 amino acids. V lost 5 bases and J lost 0; bases outside the gene matches: 15. Germline V CDR1 and CDR2: SGHTA, FQGNSA. In nucleotides, the CDR3 is TGTGCCAGCAGCCGCGCAAGCGGGAGAGGTTTAATCTCCTACAATGAGCAGTTCTTC. Encoded protein: CASSRASGRGLISYNEQFF.

The table lists this clone with a few counts. The chain joins TRBV2 to TRBJ2-1; 10 bases are shared with TRBD1. J lost 6 bases, V lost 6 bases, and 11 bases had no gene match. Looked up from germline, CDR1 is SNHLY and CDR2 is FYNNEI. This CDR3 is built from 16 residues. This chain's CDR3 is CASRSRGQGGVNEQFF. The CDR3 DNA reads TGTGCCAGCAGGTCAAGAGGACAGGGGGGGGTCAATGAGCAGTTCTTC.

The count of this clone is one. The chain has TRBV11-1 and TRBJ2-5; weak D call: TRBD2 (6 bases). V lost 2 bases and J lost 2, with 15 bases in between. The CDR3 contains 16 residues. Germline V gene sequence: CDR1 SGHAT, CDR2 FQDESV (reference sequence). The CDR3 nucleotides are TGTGCCAGCAGCTTATTTTACGGGAGCGGTCAAGAGACCCAGTACTTC. Residues: CASSLFYGSGQETQYF.

The V and J genes are TRBV29-1 and TRBJ2-1, with D possibly TRBD2 on 5 matching bases. Germline lookup yields CDR1 SQVTM and CDR2 ANQGSEA. The CDR3 is 13 residues long. V lost 6 bases to trimming and J lost 6 bases, with 15 bases between them. The DNA for the CDR3 is TGCAGCGTCGAGGAAGGACTGGGCAATGAGCAGTTCTTC. Amino acids: CSVEEGLGNEQFF.

This clone was seen only once. The gene calls are TRBV2 and TRBJ2-7, with 8 bases that match TRBD1. The CDR3 is 13 amino acids. Germline-derived CDR1 and CDR2 are SNHLY and FYNNEI. Trimming took 6 bases from V and 5 from J; bases not matched to a gene: 6. The CDR3 spells CASRTGVANEQYF. The CDR3 nucleotides read TGTGCCAGCAGGACAGGGGTGGCCAACGAGCAGTACTTC.

This clone was detected only once. V is TRBV5-1 and J is TRBJ2-3; 13 bases match TRBD2. This CDR3 has 20 amino acids. The trim removed 3 bases at V and 0 bases at J, leaving 13 bases unmatched. CDR1 and CDR2 from the germline V gene are SGHRS and YFSETQ. The CDR3 sequence: CASSSKGLAGPPRSTDTQYF. Here the CDR3 DNA reads TGCGCCAGCAGCTCCAAGGGACTAGCGGGGCCCCCCCGGAGCACAGATACGCAGTATTTT.

The chain couples TRBV19 to TRBJ2-6; 7 positions agree with TRBD2. Germline V lookup: CDR1 LNHDA, CDR2 SQIVND (reference sequence). The V gene end was trimmed by 3 bases and the J gene end by 2 bases; junction bases not matched to a gene: 7. CDR3 length: 17 amino acids. The CDR3 region is CASSIGGGRPGANVLTF. CDR3 bases: TGTGCCAGTAGTATTGGGGGAGGGCGTCCTGGGGCCAACGTCCTGACTTTC.

The chain combines TRBV6-5 with TRBJ2-7; 9 positions agree with TRBD1. V lost 2 bases to trimming and J lost 5 bases; unmatched junction nucleotides: 4. CDR3 size: 14 residues. Germline V lookup: CDR1 MNHEY, CDR2 SVGAGI. The chain's CDR3 is CASSYGTGFDEQYF. Written as DNA, the CDR3 is TGTGCCAGCAGTTACGGGACAGGGTTCGACGAGCAGTACTTC.

At least ten counts were recorded for this clone. The chain has TRBV6-4 and TRBJ2-1; TRBD1 matches at 8 bases. The CDR3 is 14 amino acids. Losses at the gene ends were 5 bases for V and 8 bases for J; bases not matched to a gene: 8. Germline V gene lookup returns CDR1 MRHNA and CDR2 SNTAGT. CDR3 amino acids: CASSKQGEVDEQFF. The CDR3 bases are TGTGCCAGCAGTAAACAGGGGGAGGTTGATGAGCAGTTCTTC.

The genes are TRBV28 and TRBJ1-1, with D possibly being TRBD1 (5 bases). V lost 5 bases and J lost 4, with 17 bases in between. The CDR3 contains 15 residues. Germline CDR1 is MDHEN and CDR2 is SYDVKM. The CDR3 sequence is CASSLNKRGGTEAFF. CDR3 bases: TGTGCCAGCAGTCTAAATAAACGGGGGGGCACTGAAGCTTTCTTT.

As regards this clone: The junction departs from the called germline gene at one end, perhaps through a read error. CDR3 amino acids: CASRASSGSLGQYF. CDR3 coding DNA: TGCGCTAGCAGGGCGTCAAGCGGGAGCTTAGGACAGTACTTC. The V call is TRBV5-1, the J call TRBJ2-7; 8 bases are shared with TRBD2. The CDR3 has 14 amino acids. Germline V lookup: CDR1 SGHRS, CDR2 YFSETQ.

For the CDR3, the DNA is TGTGCCAGCAGTGCCAGGGGGCGGGCCTATGGCTACACCTTC. Translation: CASSARGRAYGYTF. The chain couples TRBV27 to TRBJ1-2; 8 bases align to TRBD1. Germline CDR1 and CDR2: MNHEY and SMNVEV (reference sequence). V dropped 5 bases and J dropped 4; count of bases not matched to a gene: 6. This CDR3 is built from 14 residues.

The J gene is TRBJ1-5, the V gene TRBV19; the D is unclear. The CDR3 has 12 residues. Germline loops: CDR1 LNHDA, CDR2 SQIVND (reference sequence). V lost 2 bases and J lost 7, with 6 bases in between. CDR3 protein: CASSIREQPQHF. The CDR3 bases are TGTGCCAGTAGTATAAGGGAGCAGCCCCAGCATTTT.

The gene calls are TRBV18 and TRBJ2-7, with 12 bases aligning to TRBD1. This CDR3 contains 16 residues. V was clipped by 3 bases and J by 4 bases; unmatched bases: 7. Germline V gives CDR1 KGHSH, CDR2 LQKENI. CDR3 coding DNA: TGTGCCAGCTCACCCCAAGCGGGACAGGGGGCATACGAGCAGTACTTC. Translating it yields CASSPQAGQGAYEQYF.

The rearrangement uses TRBV6-4 and TRBJ2-5; D unresolved. The ends were cut back, 5 bases at V and 5 bases at J, with 15 bases in the middle. Germline CDR1 is MRHNA and CDR2 is SNTAGT. The CDR3 length is 14 residues. The CDR3 protein is CASSPFWSAETQYF. In DNA, the CDR3 is TGTGCCAGCAGTCCCTTTTGGAGCGCGGAGACCCAGTACTTC.

This chain uses TRBV9 with TRBJ2-1, with a weak D call TRBD2 (5 bases). This CDR3 has 15 residues. V was trimmed by 0 bases and J by 1 base, leaving 8 bases between them. Looked up from germline, CDR1 is SGDLS and CDR2 is YYNGEE. CDR3 bases: TGTGCCAGCAGCGTAGGGGAGAGATCCTACAATGAGCAGTTCTTC. It encodes CASSVGERSYNEQFF.

This clone has just one count. The chain carries TRBV2 and TRBJ2-1; 11 positions match TRBD2. V was clipped by 6 bases and J by 6 bases; unmatched bases: 10. The germline gives CDR1 SNHLY, CDR2 FYNNEI. The CDR3 totals 16 residues. As DNA, the CDR3 is TGTGCCAGCAGGCAAGAACTAGCGGGAGTTTCCAATGAGCAGTTCTTC. This sequence encodes CASRQELAGVSNEQFF.

The chain is built from TRBV6-1 and TRBJ1-1; 8 bases are shared with TRBD1. The V segment lost 5 bases and the J segment 4 bases; nucleotides outside the gene matches: 3. The germline V gene has CDR1 MNHNS and CDR2 SASEGT. The CDR3 has 13 amino acids. CDR3 in DNA: TGTGCCAGCAGTCAAGACAGGGGCACTGAAGCTTTCTTT. Protein sequence: CASSQDRGTEAFF.

In its sample, this clone was seen a few times. The rearrangement links TRBV19 to TRBJ2-1; D is possibly TRBD2 (5 bases). CDR1 and CDR2 (germline): LNHDA, SQIVND (reference sequence). The V end lost 9 bases, the J end lost 5 bases, and 17 bases lay between the germline ends. This CDR3 is 14 amino acids long. The CDR3 reads CASGEREIHNEQFF. Here the CDR3 DNA reads TGTGCCAGCGGCGAGAGGGAGATACACAATGAGCAGTTCTTC. Variable domain in full (rest from reference TRBV19 and TRBJ2-1): DGGITQSPKYLFRKEGQNVTLSCEQNLNHDAMYWYRQDPGQGLRLIYYSQIVNDFQKGDIAEGYSVSREKKESFPLTVTSAQKNPTAFYLCASGEREIHNEQFFGPGTRLTVL.